This T cell receptor beta chain was observed in a study of blood T cell repertoires in COVID-19. In the authors' methods: The authors estimated nucleated cell counts from reference gene primer amplification. The protocol was immunoSEQ multiplex PCR, while the TCRdb copy is restricted to in-frame clones and leaves out a portion. That table supplies the V and J calls and clone size; D and trimming were determined from the DNA. The profile covers 95,000 or so clones, with under 85% appearing a single time and 20% to 25% taken by the ten largest. The CDR3 totals 14 residues. Germline CDR1 and CDR2: MNHEY and SMNVEV (reference sequence). The V and J ends lost 6 bases and 7 bases, in that order; junction bases with no gene match: 8.

The sequence was collected from a human donor in a cohort sampled during active COVID-19. The rearrangement joins TRBV27 to TRBJ1-2, with TRBD1 identical over 10 bases. Specimen: peripheral blood. In DNA, the CDR3 is TGTGCCAGCAGCTGGGGGACAGGGGATGGTGGCTACACCTTC. The encoded protein is CASSWGTGDGGYTF.